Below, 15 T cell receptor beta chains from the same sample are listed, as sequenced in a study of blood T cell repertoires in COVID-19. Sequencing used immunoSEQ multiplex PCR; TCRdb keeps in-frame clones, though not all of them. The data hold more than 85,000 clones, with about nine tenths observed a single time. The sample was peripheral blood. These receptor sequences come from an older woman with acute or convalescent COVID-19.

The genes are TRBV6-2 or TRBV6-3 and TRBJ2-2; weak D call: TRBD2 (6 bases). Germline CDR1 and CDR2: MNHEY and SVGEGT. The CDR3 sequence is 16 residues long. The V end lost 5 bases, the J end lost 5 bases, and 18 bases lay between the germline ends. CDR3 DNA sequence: TGTGCCAGCAGTAGTAGCGGCCCATTGGGGACCGGGGAGCTGTTTTTT. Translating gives CASSSSGPLGTGELFF.

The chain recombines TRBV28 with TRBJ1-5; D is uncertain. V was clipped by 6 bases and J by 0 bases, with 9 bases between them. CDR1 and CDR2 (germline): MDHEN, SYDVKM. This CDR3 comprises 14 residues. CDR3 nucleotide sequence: TGTGCCAGCAGGGCGGGGTATAGCAATCAGCCCCAGCATTTT. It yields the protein CASRAGYSNQPQHF.

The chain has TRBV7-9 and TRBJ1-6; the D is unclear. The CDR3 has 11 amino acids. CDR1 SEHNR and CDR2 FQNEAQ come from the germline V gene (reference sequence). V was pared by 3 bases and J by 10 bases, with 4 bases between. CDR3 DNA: TGTGCCAGCAGCTTGGGCTCACCCCTCCACTTT. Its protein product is CASSLGSPLHF.

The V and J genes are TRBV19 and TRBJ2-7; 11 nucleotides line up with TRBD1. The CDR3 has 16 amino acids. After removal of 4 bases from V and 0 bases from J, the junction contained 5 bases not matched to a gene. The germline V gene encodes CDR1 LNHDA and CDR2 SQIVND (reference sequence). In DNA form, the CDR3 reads TGTGCCAGTAGTAAAACCGGGACAGGGGGCTCCTACGAGCAGTACTTC. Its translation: CASSKTGTGGSYEQYF.

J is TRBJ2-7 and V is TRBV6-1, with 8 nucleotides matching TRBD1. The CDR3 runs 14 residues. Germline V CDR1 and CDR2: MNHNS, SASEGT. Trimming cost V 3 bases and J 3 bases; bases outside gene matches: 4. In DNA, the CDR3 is TGTGCCAGCAGTGACAGGGGGCGGAACTACGAGCAGTACTTC. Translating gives CASSDRGRNYEQYF.

The CDR3 protein is CASSAPGLAAYEQYF. The CDR3 DNA sequence: TGTGCCAGCAGCGCACCGGGACTAGCGGCCTACGAGCAGTACTTC. This chain connects TRBV3-1 (or the pseudogene TRBV3-2) to TRBJ2-7; 11 bases fit TRBD2. The V gene's germline CDR1 is LGHDT and CDR2 YNNKEL (reference sequence). Losses at the gene ends were 5 bases for V and 2 bases for J; bases not matched to a gene: 5. The CDR3 is 15 residues long.

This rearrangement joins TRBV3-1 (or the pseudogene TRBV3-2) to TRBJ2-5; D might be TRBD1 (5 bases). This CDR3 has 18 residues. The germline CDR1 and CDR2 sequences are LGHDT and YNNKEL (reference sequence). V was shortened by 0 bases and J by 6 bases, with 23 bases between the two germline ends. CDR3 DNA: TGTGCCAGCAGCCAAGATATCTCGGGTCGGCAGGGCCGAAAGACCCAGTACTTC. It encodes CASSQDISGRQGRKTQYF.

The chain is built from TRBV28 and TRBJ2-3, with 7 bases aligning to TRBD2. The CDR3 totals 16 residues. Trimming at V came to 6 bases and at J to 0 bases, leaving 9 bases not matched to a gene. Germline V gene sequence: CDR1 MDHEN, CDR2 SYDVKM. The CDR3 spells CASSLVASGSTDTQYF. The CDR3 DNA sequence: TGTGCCAGCAGCCTCGTCGCTAGCGGAAGCACAGATACGCAGTATTTT.

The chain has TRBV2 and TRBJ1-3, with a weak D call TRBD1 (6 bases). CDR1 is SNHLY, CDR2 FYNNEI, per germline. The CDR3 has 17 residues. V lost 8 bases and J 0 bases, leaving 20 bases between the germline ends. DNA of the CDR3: TGTGCCAGCGTTGTGAGGGACAAAAGCCCCTCTGGAAACACCATATATTTT. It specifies CASVVRDKSPSGNTIYF.

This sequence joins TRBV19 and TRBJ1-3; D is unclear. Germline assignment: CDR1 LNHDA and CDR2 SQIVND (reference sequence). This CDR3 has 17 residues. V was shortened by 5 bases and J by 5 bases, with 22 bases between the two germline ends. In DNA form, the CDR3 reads TGTGCCAGTAGTCCCCTAACGGAGCTAAGGAGTCGAAACACCATATATTTT. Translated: CASSPLTELRSRNTIYF.

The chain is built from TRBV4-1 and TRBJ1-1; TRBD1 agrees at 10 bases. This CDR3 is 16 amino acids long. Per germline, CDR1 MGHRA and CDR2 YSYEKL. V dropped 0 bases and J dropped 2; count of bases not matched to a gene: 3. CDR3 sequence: CASSQDRDRGNTEAFF. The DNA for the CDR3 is TGCGCCAGCAGCCAAGATAGGGACAGGGGAAACACTGAAGCTTTCTTT.

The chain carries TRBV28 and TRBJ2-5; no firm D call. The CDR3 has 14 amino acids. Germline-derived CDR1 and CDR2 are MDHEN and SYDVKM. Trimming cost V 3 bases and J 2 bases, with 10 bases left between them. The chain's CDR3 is CASSFAAAQETQYF. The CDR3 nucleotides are TGTGCCAGCAGTTTCGCGGCAGCTCAAGAGACCCAGTACTTC.

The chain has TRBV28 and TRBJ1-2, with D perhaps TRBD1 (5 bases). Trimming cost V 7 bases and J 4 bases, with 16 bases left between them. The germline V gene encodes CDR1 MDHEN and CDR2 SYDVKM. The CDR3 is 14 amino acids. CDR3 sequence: CASNSPGAAYGYTF. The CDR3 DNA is TGTGCCAGCAATTCTCCTGGGGCGGCCTATGGCTACACCTTC.

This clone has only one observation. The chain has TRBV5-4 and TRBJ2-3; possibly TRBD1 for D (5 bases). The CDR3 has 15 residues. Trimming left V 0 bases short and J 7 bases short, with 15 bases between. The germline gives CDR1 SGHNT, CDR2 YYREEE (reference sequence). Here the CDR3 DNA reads TGTGCCAGCAGCTTGGGGGGCCAGGGTCAACATACGCAGTATTTT. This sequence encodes CASSLGGQGQHTQYF.

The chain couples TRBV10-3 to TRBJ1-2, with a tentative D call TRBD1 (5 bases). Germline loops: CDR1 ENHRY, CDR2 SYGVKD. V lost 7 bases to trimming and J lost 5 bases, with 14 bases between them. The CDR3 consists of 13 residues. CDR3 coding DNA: TGTGCCATCAATGGGGGGGATCCTTATGGCTACACCTTC. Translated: CAINGGDPYGYTF.